The T cell receptor (beta chain) described here comes from a study of cytomegalovirus exposure and HLA in healthy donors (dated 2017 in TCRdb). In the study overall: An earlier analysis of 587 of the donors reported 276 Gb of sequence data and 117 million unique TCR beta sequences obtained from around 180 million T cells. An early release that covered about 600 HLA-typed donors contained about 300 gigabases of sequencing data and 65 million to 100 million unique TCR sequences. Of the 398 genotyped donors, about 80% fell in the genetic ancestry cluster associated with self-reported Caucasian donors. The aim of the study was to test whether cataloging public T cell receptors could identify signatures of past pathogen exposure. Using immunosequencing, the study profiled T cell repertoires from about 620 subjects and related those repertoires to cytomegalovirus serostatus. Along with the approximately 700-subject first cohort, a separate validation cohort of more than 90 different subjects was used. The study combined high-throughput TCR immunosequencing, statistical association of individual TCRs with disease status, and machine learning to predict cytomegalovirus infection status. A later analysis re-examined previously published TCR beta repertoires from hundreds of donors and added high-resolution HLA genotyping to investigate patterns of TCR occurrence. Rather than drawing on any new phenotypic data, the later analysis identified candidate immune exposures from TCR beta sequences and the way those sequences occurred across donors. An earlier analysis of several hundred of the donors applied high-throughput TCR beta sequencing to assess whether each TCR beta V gene segment acted as functional or pseudogenic. Donor age, sex, ethnicity and CMV serostatus were compiled together with the repertoire data. Genome-wide SNP genotypes for about three fifths of the 666 donors were used in a later genetic analysis, which treated that subset as a discovery cohort. Every discovery cohort repertoire had been produced on one sequencing platform. Class I and class II HLA loci were covered by the typing at four-digit resolution. Typing coverage varied by locus: about 629-640 donors for A, B, C, DRB1 and DQB1; approximately 520 for DQA1; 606 for DPA1; under 490 for DPB1. Roughly 5 DR-DQ haplotypes were handled as single units for association and clustering, since linkage in the cohort was strong. Among around 400 genotyped donors of the cohort, an average of around 240,000 unique TCR beta nucleotide sequences was sequenced per donor, of which about 18% were non-productive.

The CDR1 and CDR2 encoded by the germline V gene are LGHNA and YSLEER. Inclusive of the bounding cysteine and phenylalanine, the CDR3 is 15 residues long. Kept here is only the CDR3 DNA, which spans 45 bases and is read in frame from base 1. Compared with germline, V lacks 3 bases and J lacks 4 bases; bases without a gene match: 6. Results and caveats for the whole study, not just this receptor: The 87-base-pair reads could not distinguish some IMGT-functional V segments, including TRBV6-2 and TRBV6-3, so those segments were excluded. According to a later genetic analysis, donors in an Asian-associated ancestry cluster had fewer N-insertions in productive TCRs than the approximately 690-donor mean. Most TCR sequences were seen in very few donors, while some public TCRs were found in many individuals. In both the original and validation cohorts, the classifier was reported to diagnose cytomegalovirus status with high specificity and sensitivity. Over 15 rarely observed V segments, including chromosome 9 orphons, were excluded from the earlier analysis of several hundred of the donors because counts were too low. Broadly in line with IMGT annotations, most TCR beta V segments showed up in productive rearrangements about 87% or about 30% of the time in an earlier analysis of 450 to 600 of the donors. In vitro tests confirmed that a few of the cytomegalovirus-associated TCR beta chains recognize cytomegalovirus antigens. The study listed 164 TCR beta chains as associated with cytomegalovirus. When HLA alleles, especially DR and DQ, strongly co-occurred, attributing TCR associations to individual alleles was difficult. In a later analysis, HLA-associated TCR beta chains were found to be more clonally expanded and to have lower generation probabilities than equally common non-associated chains. At a false discovery rate of 0.05, a later analysis linked about 16,000 TCR beta sequences to specific HLA alleles. A later analysis found that TCR association rates varied across HLA loci, with DRB1 alleles showing the most associated TCRs and HLA-C alleles the fewest. The only immune exposure information available for the cohort was CMV serostatus. Roughly uniform sequencing depth across donors was assumed in presence/absence analyses, although this assumption may not hold. In this cohort, only TCR beta chains were sequenced, and detectable features were limited by the absence of alpha or paired-chain data. Because HLA typing was missing for some donors at each locus, association tests included only the typed subset. According to a later analysis, parvovirus B19, influenza, CMV and Epstein-Barr virus appeared linked to several top co-occurrence clusters. According to the authors, the approach could potentially be generalized to other disease states and immunological phenotypes. A later analysis found that most CMV-associated TCR beta chains appeared HLA-restricted, with HLA associations seemingly driven largely by CMV exposure. V-gene and J-gene trimming of TCR beta chains was associated with a missense DCLRE1C variant in a later genetic analysis, and the association was replicated in an independent cohort. A further reported finding was that TCR beta sequences accurately predicted the HLA-A and HLA-B alleles for most subjects in the first cohort. Correlated functional status among segregating V segments might be attributable to linkage disequilibrium, but an unknown experimental factor could not be ruled out. A cluster of highly shared sequence variants was judged likely to be a technical artifact of the sequencing pipeline.

To note about this clone: Its antigen specificity is not known. No much larger clonotype is one base removed from it; base qualities were not supplied.

Library construction relied on the immunoSEQ multiplex PCR assay. For the multiplex PCR, a mixture combining 60 forward primers for TCR Vbeta segments and 13 reverse primers for TCR Jbeta segments was used. Amplification of the CDR3 region of rearranged TCR beta genes was performed with a multiplex PCR assay on genomic DNA. The amplified TCR beta libraries were sequenced on the Illumina HiSeq System as 87-base-pair reads. Per the authors' processing: In a later analysis, some 80 million unique TCR beta chains were counted across the roughly 610 repertoires, and around 11 million of these chains were shared by at least two donors. Raw reads were error-corrected and collapsed into unique sequences with a nearest-neighbor algorithm that merged closely related sequences to remove PCR and sequencing errors. CDR3 sequences were aligned to IMGT reference sequences to assign V, D and J gene segments. Each retained sequence needed at least a six-nucleotide match to both a V gene segment and a J gene segment. Rearrangements were called productive when the CDR3 lacked stop codons and stayed in frame with V and J; all others were non-productive. CDR3 was defined according to IMGT convention as the region running from the second conserved V-encoded cysteine to the conserved J-encoded phenylalanine. Sequences without an unambiguous match to a single V gene segment were excluded from the earlier analysis of 450 to 650 of the donors. In an earlier analysis of roughly 500 of the donors, V segments were called functional above 56.7% productive rearrangements and were called segregating when the between-donor standard deviation exceeded 5%. To diagnose cytomegalovirus status from the catalog of TCR beta chain sequences, a statistical classification framework was built. In a later analysis, V and J genes were assigned by comparing TCR nucleotide sequences against IMGT/GENE-DB human TR gene sequences. A later analysis assigned CDR3 sequences and most-parsimonious VDJ recombination scenarios with the TCRdist pipeline. In a later analysis, every TCR beta chain was defined by the combination of its CDR3 amino acid sequence and its V-gene family, and reads without a unique V-gene family were dropped. To address suspected cross-contamination and a sequencing artifact, a later analysis removed approximately 590 highly shared, low-generation-probability nucleotide sequences. In a later analysis, a clonal expansion index for each public chain was calculated from normalized within-repertoire ranks of inferred template counts. Generation probabilities in a later analysis came from a VDJ recombination model fitted to out-of-frame rearrangements, and those results were checked against IGoR. In a later analysis, TCR-TCR, TCR-HLA and TCR-CMV co-occurrence was scored with hypergeometric tests, and a repertoire-size bias correction was applied to TCR pairs. In a later analysis, false discovery rates were estimated by permuting HLA or CMV assignments 20 times. A later analysis grouped co-occurring TCRs with DBSCAN, adding TCRdist sequence similarity when clustering within HLA-allele-positive subsets. Repertoires with fewer than 30,000 or more than 120,000 public chains, plus five repertoires with anomalous nucleotide sharing, were excluded from co-occurrence clustering. As stored in TCRdb, this immuneACCESS dataset retains in-frame rearrangements with V and J assigned. A fraction of the clones does not appear; measured against another copy, unresolved V genes explain less than half of the discrepancy, and the remainder lacks a known reason. Clone size and V and J calls were adopted from that table, with D and trimming inferred from the DNA. This sample has roughly 100,000 clones in its table, and 60% to 80% of those were observed once. In total, the top ten clones hold 8.6% of the sample.

The cohort comprised several hundred healthy bone marrow donors. Cohort members were all nominally healthy when sampled, although unrecorded immune exposures were likely present. The donor tested CMV seropositive, placing the donor among the 250 to 300 seropositive members of the cohort. Each donor provided a peripheral blood sample, and peripheral blood mononuclear cells were used for TCR beta sequencing. Genomic DNA was extracted from the blood cell samples with the Qiagen DNeasy Blood Extraction Kit. Sequencing input: PBMCs. The V and J segments used are TRBV4-3 and TRBJ1-1; 9 bases in the middle match TRBD1. This TCR came from a woman between 40 and 50 years old in good health and CMV-seropositive. The CDR3 region: CASSQDRGRSTEAFF. DNA sequence: TGCGCCAGCAGCCAGGACAGGGGTAGGAGCACTGAAGCTTTCTTT.